These 2 T cell receptor beta chains originate from one sample sequenced in a study of blood T cell repertoires in COVID-19. Repertoires were generated with immunoSEQ multiplex PCR, while TCRdb's copy carries only in-frame clones and drops some. This table has around 140,000 clones, approximately 88% appearing once. The sequencing sample was made of peripheral blood. All receptors derive from a woman in her forties or fifties with acute or convalescent COVID-19.

V is TRBV24-1 and J is TRBJ2-1; a possible D gene is TRBD1 (6 bases). This CDR3 contains 15 residues. V was clipped by 2 bases and J by 8 bases, with 15 bases between them. CDR1 and CDR2 (germline): KGHDR, SFDVKD. Here the CDR3 reads CATSDWSRGRDEQFF. The CDR3 DNA follows: TGTGCCACCAGTGATTGGAGCAGGGGAAGGGATGAGCAGTTCTTC.

The V gene is TRBV11-2, the J gene TRBJ2-7; TRBD1 aligns across 7 bases. The V gene end was trimmed by 4 bases and the J gene end by 4 bases; junction bases not matched to a gene: 4. CDR1 is SGHAT and CDR2 is FQNNGV in the germline V gene. The length of the CDR3 is 13 residues. CDR3 in DNA: TGTGCCAGCAGCTCCGGGGACAGATACGAGCAGTACTTC. It codes for CASSSGDRYEQYF.